These T cell receptor beta chains were read from a single sample in a study of CD4 T cells in relation to SARS-CoV-2 and coronaviruses. No antigens are known for them. Profiling relied on immunoSEQ multiplex PCR, and the TCRdb table lists in-frame clones only, not all of them. Altogether more than 20,000 clones are present, 77% being singletons, with the ten largest covering 18%. Source material: CD4+ T cells from PBMCs, cultured in vitro. These receptor sequences come from a human donor in good health. CDR3s leave out the opening cysteine and the closing phenylalanine or tryptophan.

CDR3 length: 13; V gene: TRBV9; CDR3 protein: ASSVGAGGLNEQF
CDR3 length: 14; V gene: TRBV5-8; CDR3 protein: ASSSGTEFFNSPLH
CDR3 length: 15; V gene: TRBV6-2/TRBV6-3; CDR3 protein: ASSYAGLAGRTDTQY
CDR3 length: 12; V gene: TRBV6-6; CDR3 protein: ASRVSRADDEAF
CDR3 length: 11; V gene: TRBV5-4; CDR3 protein: ASSHPDTGELF
CDR3 length: 15; V gene: TRBV9; CDR3 protein: ASSAWTSGESTDTQY
CDR3 length: 12; V gene: TRBV27; CDR3 protein: ASSPWTENTEAF
CDR3 length: 14; V gene: TRBV5-5; CDR3 protein: ASTQPYSRGRETQY
CDR3 length: 11; V gene: TRBV9; CDR3 protein: ASSVGRPYGYT
CDR3 length: 11; V gene: TRBV2; CDR3 protein: ASSEGQHYGYT
CDR3 length: 11; V gene: TRBV5-6; CDR3 protein: ASSLTGHYEQY
CDR3 length: 12; V gene: TRBV5-4; CDR3 protein: ASSLKGQRYEQY
CDR3 length: 14; V gene: TRBV2; CDR3 protein: ASSGDRGRDNSPLH
CDR3 length: 17; V gene: TRBV6-2/TRBV6-3; CDR3 protein: ASSYASGRTGGTTDTQY
CDR3 length: 15; V gene: TRBV6-2/TRBV6-3; CDR3 protein: ASSPTSGTAGNYGYT
CDR3 length: 12; V gene: TRBV29-1; CDR3 protein: SVSTSGSTDTQY
CDR3 length: 12; V gene: TRBV2; CDR3 protein: ASSEAISGNTIY
CDR3 length: 12; V gene: TRBV7-7; CDR3 protein: ASSRLGAEDTQY
CDR3 length: 13; V gene: TRBV14; CDR3 protein: ASSQGLANTGELF
CDR3 length: 10; V gene: TRBV7-2; CDR3 protein: ASSKTLREAF
CDR3 length: 10; V gene: TRBV28; CDR3 protein: ASSLNPLGAF
CDR3 length: 9; V gene: TRBV20-1; CDR3 protein: SARGVLEAF
CDR3 length: 13; V gene: TRBV7-2; CDR3 protein: ASSARQPYNSPLH
CDR3 length: 14; V gene: TRBV3-1/TRBV3-2; CDR3 protein: ASSRDSSGGYYEQY
CDR3 length: 11; V gene: TRBV2; CDR3 protein: ASNPRHNSPLH
CDR3 length: 14; V gene: TRBV6-2/TRBV6-3; CDR3 protein: ASSRRLAGITDTQY
CDR3 length: 12; V gene: TRBV6-5; CDR3 protein: ASSYHTIDNEQF
CDR3 length: 14; V gene: TRBV3-1/TRBV3-2; CDR3 protein: ASSPRTSGTGETQY
CDR3 length: 12; V gene: TRBV30; CDR3 protein: AWSVRGQGGEQY
CDR3 length: 13; V gene: TRBV28; CDR3 protein: ASSPSSSYNSPLH
CDR3 length: 12; V gene: TRBV5-4; CDR3 protein: ASSLGEGRTEAF
CDR3 length: 13; V gene: TRBV2; CDR3 protein: ASRGAVAYKNIQY
CDR3 length: 10; V gene: TRBV19; CDR3 protein: ASSSQGGEQF
CDR3 length: 14; V gene: TRBV10-2; CDR3 protein: ASSEVRGSLSGPLH
CDR3 length: 11; V gene: TRBV6-5; CDR3 protein: ASRYSSGNTIY
CDR3 length: 13; V gene: TRBV5-1; CDR3 protein: ASSTPGLASRELF
CDR3 length: 13; V gene: TRBV5-5; CDR3 protein: ASSLPGQGILDYT
CDR3 length: 11; V gene: TRBV11-2; CDR3 protein: ASSLAGGREAF
CDR3 length: 14; V gene: TRBV25-1; CDR3 protein: ASSAHDRGSGNTIY
CDR3 length: 12; V gene: TRBV6-2/TRBV6-3; CDR3 protein: ASSPVGDSQPQH
CDR3 length: 14; V gene: TRBV7-3; CDR3 protein: ASSLGSGGSFNEQF
CDR3 length: 10; V gene: TRBV19; CDR3 protein: ARAAGNQPQH
CDR3 length: 13; V gene: TRBV20-1; CDR3 protein: SASFRDSGDTEAF
CDR3 length: 12; V gene: TRBV3-1/TRBV3-2; CDR3 protein: ASSQVPNTGELF
CDR3 length: 13; V gene: TRBV6-5; CDR3 protein: ASREGRQVFYEQF
CDR3 length: 14; V gene: TRBV7-6; CDR3 protein: ASSPKTGYPNQPQH
CDR3 length: 13; V gene: TRBV9; CDR3 protein: ASSEGDWFGNTIY
CDR3 length: 11; V gene: TRBV5-6; CDR3 protein: ASSHDRVAEAF
CDR3 length: 14; V gene: TRBV9; CDR3 protein: ASSPRGTGGSVKQF
CDR3 length: 13; V gene: TRBV19; CDR3 protein: ASSIVTGETGELF
CDR3 length: 15; V gene: TRBV6-1; CDR3 protein: ASSGAGTSGGYNEQF
CDR3 length: 12; V gene: TRBV30; CDR3 protein: AWSVLDRGYEQY
CDR3 length: 14; V gene: TRBV5-6; CDR3 protein: ASSFPNPGQGYEQY
CDR3 length: 12; V gene: TRBV9; CDR3 protein: ASTKNNVEAEAF
CDR3 length: 11; V gene: TRBV3-1/TRBV3-2; CDR3 protein: ASRTGLTGELF